Given below is one TCR beta chain in context. Its target antigen remains unknown. Base qualities were left out, and no much larger clone turns up one base away. CDR1 LGHDT and CDR2 YNNKEL are derived from the germline V gene (reference sequence). CDR3 length: 14 amino acids, cysteine to phenylalanine. Of all the DNA, just the CDR3 is kept, 42 bases in frame from base 1. Trimming takes 4 bases off V and 6 bases off J; junction bases not matched to a gene: 8. The collaborating institutions used their own protocols to collect whole blood in K2EDTA tubes. For TCRbeta analysis, collaborator samples were shipped as frozen whole blood, as isolated PBMCs, or as DNA extracted from either sample type. The immunoSEQ Assay, a bias-controlled multiplex PCR, was used to amplify TCRbeta CDR3 regions from genomic DNA. The published analysis was carried out like this. Nucleated cell counts per sample were estimated from amplification of reference gene primers within the assay. To quantify the absolute abundance of each unique TCRbeta CDR3 rearrangement, sequence reads were collapsed and filtered. For each sample, productive Simpson clonality was calculated by taking the square root of Simpson's diversity index across productive rearrangements. In TCRdb, the immuneACCESS table is reduced to in-frame sequences with V and J assigned. These tables do not hold every clone; where another copy was compared, an unresolved V gene accounts for under half, and the others remain unexplained. The D gene and trimming were derived from the DNA, and the V and J assignments and clone size from that table. This sample has nearly 200,000 clones in its table, and about 90% of those were observed once. Of the sample, 0.7% to 0.8% is held by the ten largest clones.

This entry belongs to a study of blood T cell repertoires in COVID-19 (dated by TCRdb to the early 2020s). Looking at the study overall: Collaborator samples came from the United States, Italy and Spain and covered acute and convalescent phases of COVID-19. The prospective study material was composed of cDNA or gDNA derived from T cells, B-cell-depleted T cells, or PBMCs. Subjects who had been exposed to COVID-19, were actively infected with it, or had recovered from it provided the deeply sampled blood TCRbeta repertoires that made up the dataset. A freely available public database, intended as a resource for researchers studying the immune response to SARS-CoV-2, is where the repertoires were released. The samples were drawn from the first 160 participants of the ongoing ImmuneRACE study and from 1,200 or so subjects provided by 6 global collaborators. A de-identified subject ID, COVID-19 status, age in years and sex were almost always included in the sample metadata. HLA class I and class II types, where available, came from metadata supplied by the sample provider rather than from assay-based typing. The paper's findings and limits, for the study overall: The amount of clinical and demographic metadata varied by source and participant and was provided uncurated.

The receptor's source is a woman aged 65 to 85 with acute or convalescent COVID-19. This chain is built from TRBV3-1 (or the pseudogene TRBV3-2) and TRBJ2-7; TRBD2 aligns with 8 central bases. The specimen sequenced was peripheral blood. The DNA sequence reads TGTGCCAGCAGCCTAGGGACTAGTGGTTTCGAGCAGTACTTC. Protein translation: CASSLGTSGFEQYF.